The sequence of this T cell receptor beta chain was determined in a study of blood T cells in healthy people across ages (dated by TCRdb to the mid-2010s). Regarding the complete study: In model experiments, roughly one uniquely barcoded TCR beta cDNA molecule per two T cells was captured by template switching. Four age groups were formed from the donors: young (average approximately 15 years), middle-aged (approximately 40), aged (roughly 58) and long-lived (less than 85). Two additional independent replicas of 1 million unique cDNA reads from the same blood draw were analyzed for two donors (one aged 18 to 29 and one aged 80 or older). Using deep sequencing normalized with unique cDNA molecular identifiers, the study measured how TCR beta repertoire diversity changes with age.

This clonotype was detected a few times. What antigen it recognizes has not been identified. Base qualities are not recorded, but no much larger clone differs from it by a single base. Overall results and qualifications from the work: Bulk unsorted PBMC profiling prevented conclusive comparison of naive and antigen-experienced compartments. Estimates of total diversity from one million sequenced T cells were regarded as lower bounds and underestimates. A strong correlation was found between observed TCR beta diversity and the percentage of naive T cells measured by flow cytometry. Because donor CMV infection status was unknown, age-related changes in expanded clonotypes were potentially confounded. Observed TCR beta diversity per million T cells fell roughly linearly with age, and a significant reduction was already apparent by age around 44. Compared with the aged group, the long-lived group had more naive CD4+ T cells, fewer expanded clones and increased TCR diversity, suggesting age selection.

Germline trimming amounts to 4 bases on V and 8 bases on J, with 9 as the count of junction bases outside the gene matches. The germline V gene gives CDR1 as SQVTM and CDR2 as ANQGSEA. Including the terminal cysteine and phenylalanine, the CDR3 comprises 13 residues. Only the CDR3 region is kept as DNA, spanning 39 bases read in frame from base 1. The roughly 39 donors, aged about 6 to 100 years, were systemically healthy Caucasian individuals from Russia. Ten milliliters of peripheral blood were drawn from each donor into EDTA-treated Vacutainer tubes. PBMCs were isolated by Ficoll-Paque density-gradient centrifugation, with at least 6 million obtained per sample. Trizol reagent was used to extract total RNA from PBMCs, with at least 6 micrograms per sample. For every donor, an aliquot of PBMCs went through flow cytometry to measure the percentages of naive CD45RAhigh/CD27high T cells. Libraries were built with 5' RACE. Sequencing relied on an Illumina HiSeq 2500. A second about 7 to 11 cycle PCR used a sample-barcoded 5' primer and a J-beta primer mix. Each TCR beta cDNA molecule received a unique molecular identifier from a template-switch 5' adaptor carrying 12 random nucleotides. Each sample yielded at least 2.5 million CDR3-containing paired-end reads. First-strand cDNA was synthesized from all RNA with the Mint cDNA synthesis kit, primed by a TRBC-specific oligonucleotide. All cDNA was treated with uracil-DNA glycosylase and then went through a first 18-cycle PCR with the universal primers M1SS and BC2_uni_R. In the source study's methods: For normalization, 1 million high-quality reads were randomly selected from each sample, with every read carrying a distinct molecular identifier. Reads with shared molecular identifiers were discarded instead of being binned into consensus sequences. CDR3 identification, clonotype clustering and error correction used MiTCR with a Q25 quality threshold and the strictest error-elimination algorithm. Lower-bound total TCR beta diversity was estimated with a nonparametric unseen species model using Euler transformation. TCRdb took the public reads, trimmed them with fastp at Q25, ran MiXCR for clone calling and kept in-frame beta chains. Each record represents a unique CDR3 protein, reported with the most common genes and DNA among its rows. TCRdb, rather than the study authors, made the V and J calls. This sample has more than 900,000 distinct CDR3 sequences in its table, and approximately 25% of those were observed once. Together, the top ten hold around 0.75% of the sample.

A further study also used this sample, focusing on T cells of mothers and their children. As that second paper reports: Nine systemically healthy Caucasian individuals served as donors, namely three mothers together with their six children. cDNA synthesis consumed the entire amount of extracted RNA, loaded at 1.5 ug RNA in each 15 ul reaction. In the second PCR, the M1S primer added sample barcodes and 2-4 random nucleotides. Each mother yielded over 8 million TCR beta CDR3 reads and each child 2.5 million to 3 million reads. In both related and unrelated pairs, thymic selection shapes the output of TCR recombination in a similar way, with inherited differences having only a minor effect. Normalized repertoire overlap in related mother-child pairs was always slightly higher than in unrelated mother-child pairs, but the difference was never significant. Persistent microchimeric T cell clones were not detected, at a sensitivity of around 100 clones per million clonotypes. Deep NGS was used in the study to compare the TCR beta repertoires of mothers and children and to look for features that separate related mother-child pairs from unrelated individuals. On average, the children were roughly 12 +/- 4 years old, while the mothers were about 37 +/- 4 years old. After adapters were ligated using NEBNext reagents, the libraries underwent 100+100 nt paired-end sequencing on an Illumina HiSeq 2000. To avoid cross-contamination, the mother libraries and the child libraries were prepared a month apart and sequenced in separate runs. Between 500,000 and 2,000,000 distinct TCR beta clonotypes were identified per donor. Naive TCR beta clonotypes were estimated from low-frequency clonotypes matched to each donor's FACS-determined naive share, without sorting.

The sequencing sample was made of blood. The receptor was derived from a girl aged 2-10 years in good health. The receptor chain draws on TRBV29-1 and TRBJ1-2; 8 nucleotides in the junction match TRBD1. CDR3 sequence: CSVAVTGARGYTF. In nucleotide form, the sequence is TGCAGCGTTGCTGTGACAGGGGCTCGGGGCTACACCTTC.